This T cell receptor (beta chain) came from a study of CD8 T cells in Susac syndrome. The RNA input was roughly 0.5 to 1 ug, and it was reverse transcribed with random hexamers. Multiplex immunoSEQ PCR targeted 54 Vbeta and 13 Jbeta TCR beta segments. Each CDR3 protein gets one entry after TCRdb re-called the immunoSEQ multiplex PCR reads with MiXCR. Among some 170,000 distinct CDR3 sequences listed, 93% were seen once. Sequencing of TCR beta covered CD8+ and CD4+ T cells obtained from blood. Controls comprised healthy donors matched for age and sex. This clonotype occurred once. Sequencing was carried out using CD4+ T cells from PBMCs. This TCR came from a human donor in good health.

For the CDR3, the DNA is TGCAGTGCTGTCACCGGGACTAGTGGAGAGACCCAGTACTTC. It is translated as CSAVTGTSGETQYF. This chain links TRBV20-1 with TRBJ2-5; TRBD2 matches at 8 bases. Trimming took 5 bases from V and 4 from J; bases not matched to a gene: 9. Germline assignment: CDR1 DFQATT and CDR2 SNEGSKA (reference sequence). This CDR3 has 14 residues.